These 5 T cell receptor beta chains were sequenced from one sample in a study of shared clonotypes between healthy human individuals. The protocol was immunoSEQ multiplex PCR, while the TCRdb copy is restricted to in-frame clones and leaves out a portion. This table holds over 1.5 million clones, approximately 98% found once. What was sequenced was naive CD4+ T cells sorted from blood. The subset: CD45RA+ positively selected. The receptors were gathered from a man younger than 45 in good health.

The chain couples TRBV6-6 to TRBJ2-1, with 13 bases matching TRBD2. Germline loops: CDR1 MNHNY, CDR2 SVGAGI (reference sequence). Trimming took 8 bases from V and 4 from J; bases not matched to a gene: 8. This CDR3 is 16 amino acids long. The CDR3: CASGLRLAGGYNEQFF. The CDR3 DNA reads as TGTGCCAGCGGCTTAAGACTAGCGGGGGGTTACAATGAGCAGTTCTTC.

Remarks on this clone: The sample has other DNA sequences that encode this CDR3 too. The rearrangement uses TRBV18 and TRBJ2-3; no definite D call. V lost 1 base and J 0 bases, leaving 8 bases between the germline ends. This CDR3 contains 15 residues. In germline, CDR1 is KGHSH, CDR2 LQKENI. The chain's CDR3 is CASSPRQTSTDTQYF. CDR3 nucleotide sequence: TGTGCCAGCTCACCACGGCAGACCAGCACAGATACGCAGTATTTT.

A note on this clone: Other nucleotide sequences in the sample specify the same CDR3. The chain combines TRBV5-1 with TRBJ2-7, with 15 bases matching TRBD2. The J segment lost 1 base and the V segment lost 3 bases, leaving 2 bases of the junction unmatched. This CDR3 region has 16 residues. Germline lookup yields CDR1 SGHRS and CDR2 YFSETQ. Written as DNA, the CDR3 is TGCGCCAGCAGCTCTGGACTAGCGGGAGGGTCCTACGAGCAGTACTTC. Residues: CASSSGLAGGSYEQYF.

The CDR3 DNA is TGCGCCAGCAGTGAGTACCAAGGGTCCGCCTACGAGCAGTACTTC. Protein sequence: CASSEYQGSAYEQYF. This rearrangement joins TRBV10-1 to TRBJ2-7, with D uncertain. Germline V gene lookup returns CDR1 WNHNN and CDR2 SYGVQD (reference sequence). V was trimmed by 1 base and J by 2 bases, leaving 12 bases between them. This CDR3 spans 15 amino acids.

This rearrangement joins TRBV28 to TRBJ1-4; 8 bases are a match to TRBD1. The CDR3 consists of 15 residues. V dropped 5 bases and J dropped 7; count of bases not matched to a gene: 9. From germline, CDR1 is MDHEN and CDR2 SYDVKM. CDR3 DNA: TGTGCCAGCAGTGACAGGGGAGGTGGGTTTGAAAAACTGTTTTTT. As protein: CASSDRGGGFEKLFF.